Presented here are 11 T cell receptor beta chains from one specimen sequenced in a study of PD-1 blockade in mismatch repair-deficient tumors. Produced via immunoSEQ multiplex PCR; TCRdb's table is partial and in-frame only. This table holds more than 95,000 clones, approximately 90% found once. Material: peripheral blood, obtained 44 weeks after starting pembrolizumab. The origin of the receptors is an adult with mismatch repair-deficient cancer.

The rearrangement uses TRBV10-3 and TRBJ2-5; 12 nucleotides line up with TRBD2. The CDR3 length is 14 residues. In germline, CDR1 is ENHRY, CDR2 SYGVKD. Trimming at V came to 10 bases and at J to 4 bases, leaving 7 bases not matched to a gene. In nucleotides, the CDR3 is TGTGCCACGAGGACTAGCGGGATCTTAGAGACCCAGTACTTC. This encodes CATRTSGILETQYF.

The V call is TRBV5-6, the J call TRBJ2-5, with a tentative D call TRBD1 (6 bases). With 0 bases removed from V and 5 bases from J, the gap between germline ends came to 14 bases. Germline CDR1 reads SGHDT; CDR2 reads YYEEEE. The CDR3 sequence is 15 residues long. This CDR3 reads CASSLGPGAGETQYF. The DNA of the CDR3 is TGTGCCAGCAGCTTGGGGCCAGGGGCTGGGGAGACCCAGTACTTC.

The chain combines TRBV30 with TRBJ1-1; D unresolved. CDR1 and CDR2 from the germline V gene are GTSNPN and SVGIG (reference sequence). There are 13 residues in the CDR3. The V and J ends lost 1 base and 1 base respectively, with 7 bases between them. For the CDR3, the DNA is TGTGCCTGGAGTGATACCCAGAACACTGAAGCTTTCTTT. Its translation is CAWSDTQNTEAFF.

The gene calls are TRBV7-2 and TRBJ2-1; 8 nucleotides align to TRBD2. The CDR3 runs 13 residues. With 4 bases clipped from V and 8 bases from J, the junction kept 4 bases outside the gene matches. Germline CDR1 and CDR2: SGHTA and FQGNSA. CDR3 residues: CASSSSGSDEQFF. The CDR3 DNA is TGTGCCAGCAGCTCCAGCGGGAGCGATGAGCAGTTCTTC.

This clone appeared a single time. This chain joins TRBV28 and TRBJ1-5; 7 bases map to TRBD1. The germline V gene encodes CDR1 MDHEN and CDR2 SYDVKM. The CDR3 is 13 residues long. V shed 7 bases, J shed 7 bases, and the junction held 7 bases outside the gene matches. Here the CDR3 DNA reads TGTGCCAGCATCGCCAGGGGGTGGCAGCCCCAGCATTTT. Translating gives CASIARGWQPQHF.

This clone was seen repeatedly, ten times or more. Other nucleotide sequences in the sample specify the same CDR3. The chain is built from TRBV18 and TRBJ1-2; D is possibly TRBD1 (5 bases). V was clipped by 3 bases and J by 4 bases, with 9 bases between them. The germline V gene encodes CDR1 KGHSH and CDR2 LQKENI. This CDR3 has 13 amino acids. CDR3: CASSPGGSYGYTF. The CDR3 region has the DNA TGTGCCAGCTCACCGGGGGGAAGCTATGGCTACACCTTC.

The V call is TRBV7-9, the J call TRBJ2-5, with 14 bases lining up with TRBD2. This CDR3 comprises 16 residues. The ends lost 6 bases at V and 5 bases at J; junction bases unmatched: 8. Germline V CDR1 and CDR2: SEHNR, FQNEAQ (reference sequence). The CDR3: CASSPNRLAGGETQYF. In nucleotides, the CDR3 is TGTGCCAGCAGTCCTAATCGACTAGCGGGAGGGGAGACCCAGTACTTC.

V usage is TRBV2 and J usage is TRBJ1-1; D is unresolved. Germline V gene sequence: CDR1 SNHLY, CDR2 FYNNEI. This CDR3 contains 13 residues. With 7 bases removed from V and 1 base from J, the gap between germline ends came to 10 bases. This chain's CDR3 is CASTPYGNTEAFF. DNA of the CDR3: TGTGCCAGCACACCCTATGGGAACACTGAAGCTTTCTTT.

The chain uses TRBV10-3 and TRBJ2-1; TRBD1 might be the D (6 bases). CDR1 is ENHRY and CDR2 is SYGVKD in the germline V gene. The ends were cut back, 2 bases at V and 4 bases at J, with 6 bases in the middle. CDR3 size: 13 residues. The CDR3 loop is CAISEGQYNEQFF. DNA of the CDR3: TGTGCCATCAGTGAGGGACAGTACAATGAGCAGTTCTTC.

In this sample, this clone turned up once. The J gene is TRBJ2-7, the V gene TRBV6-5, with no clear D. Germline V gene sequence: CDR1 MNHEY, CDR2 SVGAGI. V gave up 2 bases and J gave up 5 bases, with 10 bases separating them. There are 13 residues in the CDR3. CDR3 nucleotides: TGTGCCAGCAGTTACCATAGCTGGAACGAGCAGTACTTC. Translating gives CASSYHSWNEQYF.

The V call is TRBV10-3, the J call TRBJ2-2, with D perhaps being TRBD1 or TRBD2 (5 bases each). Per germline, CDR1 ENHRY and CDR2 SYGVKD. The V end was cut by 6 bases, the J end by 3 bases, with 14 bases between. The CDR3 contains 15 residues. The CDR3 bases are TGTGCCATCAGGACCCGGGACGGAGACACCGGGGAGCTGTTTTTT. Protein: CAIRTRDGDTGELFF.